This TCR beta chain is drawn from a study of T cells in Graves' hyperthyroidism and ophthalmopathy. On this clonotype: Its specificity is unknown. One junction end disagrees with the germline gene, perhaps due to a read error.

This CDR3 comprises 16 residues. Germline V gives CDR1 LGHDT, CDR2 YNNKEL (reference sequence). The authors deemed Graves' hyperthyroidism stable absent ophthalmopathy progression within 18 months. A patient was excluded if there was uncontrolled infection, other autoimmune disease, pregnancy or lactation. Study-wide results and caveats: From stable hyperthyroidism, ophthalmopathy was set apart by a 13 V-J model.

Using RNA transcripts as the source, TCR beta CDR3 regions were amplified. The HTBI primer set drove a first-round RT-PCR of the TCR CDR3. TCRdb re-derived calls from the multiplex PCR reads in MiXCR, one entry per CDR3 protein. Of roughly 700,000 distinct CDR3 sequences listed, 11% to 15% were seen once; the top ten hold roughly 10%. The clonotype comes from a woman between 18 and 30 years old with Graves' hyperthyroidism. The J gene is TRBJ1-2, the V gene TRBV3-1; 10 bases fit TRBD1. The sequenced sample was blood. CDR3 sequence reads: CASSQGFGTGDYGYSF. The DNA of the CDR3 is TGTGCCAGCAGCCAAGGATTCGGGACAGGGGACTATGGCTACAGCTTC.